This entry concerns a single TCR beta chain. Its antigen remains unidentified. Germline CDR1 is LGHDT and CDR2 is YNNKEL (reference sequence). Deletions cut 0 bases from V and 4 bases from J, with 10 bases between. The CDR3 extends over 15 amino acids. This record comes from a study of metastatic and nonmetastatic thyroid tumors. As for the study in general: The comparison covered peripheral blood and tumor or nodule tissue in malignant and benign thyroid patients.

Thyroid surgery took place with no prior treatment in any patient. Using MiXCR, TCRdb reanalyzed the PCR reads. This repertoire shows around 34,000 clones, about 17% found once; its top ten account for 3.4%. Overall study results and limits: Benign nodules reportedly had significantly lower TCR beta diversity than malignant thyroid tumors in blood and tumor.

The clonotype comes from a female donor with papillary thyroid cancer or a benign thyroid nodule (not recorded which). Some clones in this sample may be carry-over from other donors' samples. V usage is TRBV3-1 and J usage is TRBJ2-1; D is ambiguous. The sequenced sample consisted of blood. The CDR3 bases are TGTGCCAGCAGCCAAGAGGGCAGGAGTTACAATGAGCAGTTCTTC. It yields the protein CASSQEGRSYNEQFF.